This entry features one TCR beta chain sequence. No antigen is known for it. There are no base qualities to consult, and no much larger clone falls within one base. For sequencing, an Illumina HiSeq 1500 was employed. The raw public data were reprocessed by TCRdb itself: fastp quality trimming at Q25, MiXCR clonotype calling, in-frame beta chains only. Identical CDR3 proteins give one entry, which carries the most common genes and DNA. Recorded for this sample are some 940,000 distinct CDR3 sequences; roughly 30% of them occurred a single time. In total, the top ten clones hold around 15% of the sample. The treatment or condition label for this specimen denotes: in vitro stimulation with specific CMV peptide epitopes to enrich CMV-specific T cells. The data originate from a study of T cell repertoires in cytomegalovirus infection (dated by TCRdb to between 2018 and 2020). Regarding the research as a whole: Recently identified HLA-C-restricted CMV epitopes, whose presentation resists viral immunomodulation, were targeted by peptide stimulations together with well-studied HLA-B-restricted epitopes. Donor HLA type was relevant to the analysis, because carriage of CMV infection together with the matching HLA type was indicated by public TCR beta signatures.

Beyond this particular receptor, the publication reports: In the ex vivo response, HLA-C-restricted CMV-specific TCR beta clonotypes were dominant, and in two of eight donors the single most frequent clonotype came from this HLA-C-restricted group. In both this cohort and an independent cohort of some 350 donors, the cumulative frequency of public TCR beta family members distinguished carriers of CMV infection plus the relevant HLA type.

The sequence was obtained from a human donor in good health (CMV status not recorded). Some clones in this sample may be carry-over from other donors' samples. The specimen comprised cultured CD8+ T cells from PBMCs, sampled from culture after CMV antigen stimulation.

At the DNA level, the sequence is TGCGCCAGCAGCGATCGGGACAGGGGGCTGCACTACGAGCAGTACTTC. Its translation is CASSDRDRGLHYEQYF. The chain was built from TRBV4-3 and TRBJ2-7, and 12 junction bases match TRBD1. The CDR3, cysteine through phenylalanine, is 16 amino acids long. Only the CDR3 DNA is retained, 48 bases long and in frame from the first base. CDR1 LGHNA and CDR2 YSLEER are derived from the germline V gene. Germline trimming amounts to 5 bases on V and 3 bases on J, with 8 as the count of junction bases outside the gene matches.